The 25 T cell receptor beta chains below come from one sample, sequenced in a study of T cell responses to AZD1222 COVID-19 vaccine. The protocol was immunoSEQ multiplex PCR, while the TCRdb copy is restricted to in-frame clones and leaves out a portion. Seen here are around 130,000 clones, over 75% observed once, and the top ten hold about 3.1%. The specimen comprised peripheral blood, sampled on day 0 of AZD1222 vaccination. The receptors shown here come from an adult in good health.

This clone was recorded only once. This chain joins TRBV6-2 or TRBV6-3 and TRBJ2-7; D uncertain. Trimming left V 6 bases short and J 12 bases short, with 24 bases between. This CDR3 spans 14 amino acids. The germline V gene has CDR1 MNHEY and CDR2 SVGEGT. DNA of the CDR3: TGTGCCAGCAGCGAAGGCTCGGACCCGGCCGCCGCGTACTTC. Its translation is CASSEGSDPAAAYF.

The chain uses TRBV6-5 and TRBJ2-2; no clear D. The germline V gene has CDR1 MNHEY and CDR2 SVGAGI. The V end lost 4 bases, the J end lost 2 bases, and 8 bases lay between the germline ends. The CDR3 sequence is 14 residues long. In nucleotides, the CDR3 is TGTGCCAGCAGTTGGGGTGAAAACACCGGGGAGCTGTTTTTT. As protein: CASSWGENTGELFF.

The chain recombines TRBV6-5 with TRBJ2-2; D is uncertain. The CDR3 contains 14 residues. Germline CDR1 is MNHEY and CDR2 is SVGAGI. The ends were cut back, 4 bases at V and 0 bases at J, with 6 bases in the middle. CDR3 coding DNA: TGTGCCAGCAGTTTTTTGGCGAACACCGGGGAGCTGTTTTTT. This codes for CASSFLANTGELFF.

This chain links TRBV7-8 with TRBJ2-7, with a tentative D call TRBD1 (6 bases). Germline-derived CDR1 and CDR2 are SGHVS and FQNEAQ. The CDR3 contains 15 residues. V dropped 6 bases and J dropped 6 bases, with 21 bases sitting between them. The chain's CDR3 is CASRQSRGVPGEQYF. CDR3 sequence (DNA): TGTGCCAGCAGACAATCCAGGGGAGTACCGGGCGAGCAGTACTTC.

The CDR3 bases are TGTGCCAGCAGTTCAGGGGGCGCGGGAGAAGAGACCCAGTACTTC. Translating it yields CASSSGGAGEETQYF. The genes are TRBV5-4 and TRBJ2-5; D possibly corresponds to TRBD1 (8 bases). CDR1 SGHNT and CDR2 YYREEE come from the germline V gene (reference sequence). V shed 5 bases and J shed 3 bases, with 17 bases lying between them. The CDR3 loop spans 15 amino acids. Supplemented by reference TRBV5-4 and TRBJ2-5, the full variable domain reads ETGVTQSPTHLIKTRGQQVTLRCSSQSGHNTVSWYQQALGQGPQFIFQYYREEENGRGNFPPRFSGLQFPNYSSELNVNALELDDSALYLCASSSGGAGEETQYFGPGTRLLVL.

V gene TRBV11-2 combines with J gene TRBJ2-5, with 11 bases identical to TRBD2. Unmatched junction bases numbered 5, after V lost 4 bases and J lost 1 base. There are 16 residues in the CDR3. Per germline, CDR1 SGHAT and CDR2 FQNNGV. The DNA for the CDR3 is TGTGCCAGCAGCTCTCCTAGCGGGGGGAGCCAAGAGACCCAGTACTTC. Translated: CASSSPSGGSQETQYF.

This clone was seen a handful of times. The gene calls are TRBV28 and TRBJ1-3; no firm D call. The length of the CDR3 is 15 residues. The germline V gene encodes CDR1 MDHEN and CDR2 SYDVKM. The V end was cut by 7 bases, the J end by 1 base, with 14 bases between. The CDR3 region has the DNA TGTGCCAGCAACCCGGAAAGGAGTTCTGGAAACACCATATATTTT. Protein product: CASNPERSSGNTIYF.

The rearrangement uses TRBV6-5 and TRBJ2-7; 8 bases fit TRBD1. There are 15 residues in the CDR3. The germline V gene encodes CDR1 MNHEY and CDR2 SVGAGI. With V trimmed by 2 bases and J by 1 base, 4 bases remained unmatched. The CDR3 DNA reads as TGTGCCAGCAGTTACCTTACAGGGGGGTCCTACGAGCAGTACTTC. As protein: CASSYLTGGSYEQYF.

The rearrangement uses TRBV2 and TRBJ2-5; D gene uncertain. CDR1 SNHLY and CDR2 FYNNEI come from the germline V gene. This CDR3 comprises 13 residues. The V gene lost 0 bases and the J gene lost 5 bases, with 7 bases spanning the gap. The CDR3 nucleotides are TGTGCCAGCAGTGAAGCTGATGCGGAGACCCAGTACTTC. This sequence encodes CASSEADAETQYF.

The chain employs TRBV7-2 and TRBJ1-6, with D unclear. This CDR3 is 15 amino acids long. The V gene's germline CDR1 is SGHTA and CDR2 FQGNSA. Trimming shortened V by 6 bases and J by 0 bases, and 9 bases separated the two germline ends. CDR3 bases: TGTGCCAGCAGGCTACAGAGCTCCTATAATTCACCCCTCCACTTT. It is translated as CASRLQSSYNSPLHF.

This sequence joins TRBV18 and TRBJ1-1, with D hard to call. This CDR3 is built from 11 residues. V shed 5 bases and J shed 5 bases, with 6 bases lying between them. CDR1 is KGHSH, CDR2 LQKENI, per germline. The CDR3 DNA is TGTGCCAGCTCATCCGGGACTGAAGCTTTCTTT. The encoded protein is CASSSGTEAFF.

V gene TRBV2 combines with J gene TRBJ2-3, with 9 positions matching TRBD2. V gave up 2 bases and J gave up 1 base; unmatched junction bases: 10. Germline V CDR1 and CDR2: SNHLY, FYNNEI. The CDR3 is 18 residues long. The CDR3 DNA follows: TGTGCCAGCAGTGAACGTCGGGTCGCTAGCGGGGGCACAGATACGCAGTATTTT. Translated, it gives CASSERRVASGGTDTQYF.

The chain employs TRBV14 and TRBJ1-5; D not resolved. The CDR3 sequence is 15 residues long. The germline gives CDR1 SGHDN, CDR2 FVKESK. The V end was cut by 0 bases, the J end by 6 bases, with 12 bases between. CDR3 in DNA: TGTGCCAGCAGCCAAGAGGCGGCAAAGAGTCAGCCCCAGCATTTT. Translating it yields CASSQEAAKSQPQHF.

This chain joins TRBV4-3 and TRBJ2-1, with D perhaps matching TRBD1 (5 bases). This CDR3 is 15 amino acids long. Germline loops: CDR1 LGHNA, CDR2 YSLEER. V lost 3 bases and J 0 bases, leaving 9 bases between the germline ends. The CDR3 coding sequence is TGCGCCAGCAGCCACCTGACAGCCTCCTACAATGAGCAGTTCTTC. It specifies CASSHLTASYNEQFF.

V and J are TRBV28 and TRBJ1-5, with 7 bases matching TRBD1. After removal of 5 bases from V and 2 bases from J, the junction contained 9 bases not matched to a gene. The CDR3 is 16 amino acids. CDR1 is MDHEN, CDR2 SYDVKM, per germline. CDR3 amino acids: CASSPRGGRGNQPQHF. CDR3 coding DNA: TGTGCCAGCAGTCCCCGAGGGGGCCGGGGCAATCAGCCCCAGCATTTT.

The gene calls are TRBV15 and TRBJ2-5; 7 bases fit TRBD2. In germline, CDR1 is LNHNV, CDR2 YYDKDF (reference sequence). CDR3 length: 16 amino acids. V dropped 4 bases and J dropped 4; count of bases not matched to a gene: 12. In DNA form, the CDR3 reads TGTGCCACCAGCAACCCTTCGCGGGAGATGATAGAGACCCAGTACTTC. The encoded protein is CATSNPSREMIETQYF.

In its sample, this clone was seen once. The chain joins TRBV5-1 to TRBJ2-3, with D possibly TRBD2 on 6 matching bases. Trimming removed 0 bases at V and 1 base at J, with 9 bases between. The CDR3 is 15 residues long. The germline V gene encodes CDR1 SGHRS and CDR2 YFSETQ. This chain's CDR3 is CASSLEGLRTDTQYF. As DNA, the CDR3 is TGCGCCAGCAGCTTGGAGGGACTCCGCACAGATACGCAGTATTTT. Complete variable domain (other parts from reference TRBV5-1 and TRBJ2-3): KAGVTQTPRYLIKTRGQQVTLSCSPISGHRSVSWYQQTPGQGLQFLFEYFSETQRNKGNFPGRFSGRQFSNSRSEMNVSTLELGDSALYLCASSLEGLRTDTQYFGPGTRLTVL.

This chain links TRBV5-1 with TRBJ2-1, with 13 positions matching TRBD2. Germline trimming cut 3 bases from V and 7 bases from J; bases unmatched to any gene: 7. The CDR3 spans 16 residues. Germline CDR1 and CDR2: SGHRS and YFSETQ. The CDR3 sequence: CASSSTSGGPRNEQFF. The CDR3 DNA is TGCGCCAGCAGCTCGACTAGCGGGGGGCCCCGAAATGAGCAGTTCTTC.

The rearrangement links TRBV5-1 to TRBJ2-7; 9 bases line up with TRBD1. The germline V gene has CDR1 SGHRS and CDR2 YFSETQ. The CDR3 has 16 amino acids. J was trimmed by 3 bases and V by 4 bases; bases with no gene match: 11. Here the CDR3 reads CASSTGPGTGNYEQYF. As DNA, the CDR3 is TGCGCCAGCAGCACCGGACCCGGGACAGGGAACTACGAGCAGTACTTC. Full variable domain (missing parts from reference TRBV5-1 and TRBJ2-7): KAGVTQTPRYLIKTRGQQVTLSCSPISGHRSVSWYQQTPGQGLQFLFEYFSETQRNKGNFPGRFSGRQFSNSRSEMNVSTLELGDSALYLCASSTGPGTGNYEQYFGPGTRLTVT.

J is TRBJ2-3 and V is TRBV6-2 or TRBV6-3, with 9 bases aligning to TRBD2. V was clipped by 2 bases and J by 4 bases; unmatched bases: 4. The CDR3 sequence is 15 residues long. The germline gives CDR1 MNHEY, CDR2 SVGEGT. CDR3 amino acids: CASSYGSGGSDTQYF. DNA for the CDR3: TGTGCCAGCAGTTACGGCAGCGGGGGGTCAGATACGCAGTATTTT.

The rearrangement joins TRBV28 to TRBJ2-7; TRBD1 matches at 9 bases. The junction had 9 bases not matched to a gene; V was cut back by 3 bases and J by 3 bases. This CDR3 is 16 amino acids long. In germline, CDR1 is MDHEN, CDR2 SYDVKM. CDR3 loop: CASSFKPGQGNYEQYF. The CDR3 DNA reads TGTGCCAGCAGTTTTAAACCGGGACAGGGAAACTACGAGCAGTACTTC.

The CDR3 region has the DNA TGTGCCAGCAGCGTAGGGGACAGGGGCTATGGCTACACCTTC. This encodes CASSVGDRGYGYTF. The chain joins TRBV9 to TRBJ1-2; 10 bases match TRBD1. In germline, CDR1 is SGDLS, CDR2 YYNGEE. CDR3 length equals 14 residues. After removal of 0 bases from V and 4 bases from J, the junction contained 0 bases not matched to a gene.

For the CDR3, the DNA is TGCGCCAGCAGAGGACAGGGGGAAGGCACTGAAGCTTTCTTT. It translates to CASRGQGEGTEAFF. The chain combines TRBV5-1 with TRBJ1-1, with TRBD1 identical over 10 bases. Germline trimming cut 5 bases from V and 4 bases from J; bases unmatched to any gene: 5. The CDR3 consists of 14 residues. Germline V CDR1 and CDR2: SGHRS, YFSETQ.

Remarks on this clone: One junction end does not reproduce the germline sequence, and a read error may be involved. This sequence joins TRBV7-2 and TRBJ1-3; no definite D call. The length of the CDR3 is 14 residues. CDR1 and CDR2 (germline): SGHTA, FQGNSA. CDR3 coding DNA: TGTGCCAGCAGCCTAGCTACGGTGGGAAACACCATATATTTT. Amino acids: CASSLATVGNTIYF.

The chain joins TRBV11-2 to TRBJ2-7, with TRBD1 matching 7 bases. The CDR3 runs to 18 residues. Germline CDR1 is SGHAT and CDR2 is FQNNGV. J gave up 1 base and V 5 bases, and 17 bases lay outside the gene matches. The CDR3 region has the DNA TGTGCCAGCAGCCCTACATCATATAAAAACAGGGGATCCTACGAGCAGTACTTC. Translation: CASSPTSYKNRGSYEQYF.